The next 15 T cell receptor beta chains were all read from a single sample in a study of OX40 agonist ivuxolimab in advanced cancers. Produced via immunoSEQ multiplex PCR; TCRdb's table is partial and in-frame only. The sample shows approximately 72,000 clones, about 86% of them seen only once. Sample: CD4+ or CD8+ T cells sorted from blood, taken in a trial of the OX40 agonist ivuxolimab. The source is an adult with an advanced solid tumor such as melanoma, head and neck, liver or kidney cancer.

The V call is TRBV2, the J call TRBJ2-5; 7 bases are shared with TRBD2. This CDR3 region has 15 residues. Germline assignment: CDR1 SNHLY and CDR2 FYNNEI. After removal of 3 bases from V and 5 bases from J, the junction contained 9 bases not matched to a gene. In nucleotides, the CDR3 is TGTGCCAGCAGTGATAGAGCGGGGAGAGGGGAGACCCAGTACTTC. This gives the protein CASSDRAGRGETQYF. Based on the CDR3 plus reference TRBV2 and TRBJ2-5, the full variable domain is EPEVTQTPSHQVTQMGQEVILRCVPISNHLYFYWYRQILGQKVEFLVSFYNNEISEKSEIFDDQFSVERPDGSNFTLKIRSTKLEDSAMYFCASSDRAGRGETQYFGPGTRLLVL.

The V gene is TRBV2, the J gene TRBJ1-1; D gene uncertain. Germline loops: CDR1 SNHLY, CDR2 FYNNEI. The CDR3 runs 12 residues. V lost 4 bases and J lost 6, with 9 bases in between. CDR3 sequence reads: CASSANGAEAFF. The CDR3 DNA is TGTGCCAGCAGTGCCAATGGGGCTGAAGCTTTCTTT. Complete variable domain (other parts from reference TRBV2 and TRBJ1-1): EPEVTQTPSHQVTQMGQEVILRCVPISNHLYFYWYRQILGQKVEFLVSFYNNEISEKSEIFDDQFSVERPDGSNFTLKIRSTKLEDSAMYFCASSANGAEAFFGQGTRLTVV.

V usage is TRBV6-5 and J usage is TRBJ2-7, with 8 bases aligning to TRBD1. This CDR3 comprises 15 residues. Germline CDR1 MNHEY, CDR2 SVGAGI. The V and J ends lost 0 bases and 4 bases, in that order; junction bases with no gene match: 5. CDR3 residues: CASSYSKNRGYEQYF. Here the CDR3 DNA reads TGTGCCAGCAGTTACTCGAAAAACAGGGGGTACGAGCAGTACTTC.

The chain uses TRBV11-3 and TRBJ2-7, with 7 positions matching TRBD1. CDR3 size: 13 residues. The V and J ends lost 5 bases and 7 bases, in that order; junction bases with no gene match: 8. From germline, CDR1 is SGHNT and CDR2 YENEEA. The CDR3 DNA sequence: TGTGCCAGCAGCCATGGACAGGCTAGGGAGCAGTACTTC. Translating it yields CASSHGQAREQYF.

The chain carries TRBV28 and TRBJ1-3; D call uncertain. Between the trimmed V and J ends, which lost 3 bases and 2 bases, there was a span of 11 bases. The germline V gene has CDR1 MDHEN and CDR2 SYDVKM. The CDR3 consists of 15 residues. Written as DNA, the CDR3 is TGTGCCAGCAGTTTCCGCGGCCTTACTGGAAACACCATATATTTT. It is translated as CASSFRGLTGNTIYF.

The rearrangement joins TRBV19 to TRBJ2-4; no definite D call. The V end was cut by 4 bases, the J end by 5 bases, with 9 bases between. CDR1 is LNHDA, CDR2 SQIVND, per germline (reference sequence). There are 13 residues in the CDR3. The CDR3 loop is CASSKLRENIQYF. CDR3 sequence (DNA): TGTGCCAGTAGTAAACTACGAGAAAACATTCAGTACTTC.

V gene TRBV9 combines with J gene TRBJ2-5, with D possibly being TRBD2 (6 bases). Trimming left V 2 bases short and J 5 bases short, with 22 bases between. Germline CDR1 and CDR2: SGDLS and YYNGEE. The CDR3 is 17 amino acids. The CDR3 loop reads CASSVGGIDGSGETQYF. CDR3 DNA: TGTGCCAGCAGCGTGGGAGGAATAGACGGTTCCGGGGAGACCCAGTACTTC. The whole variable domain, remainder taken from reference TRBV9 and TRBJ2-5, is DSGVTQTPKHLITATGQRVTLRCSPRSGDLSVYWYQQSLDQGLQFLIQYYNGEERAKGNILERFSAQQFPDLHSELNLSSLELGDSALYFCASSVGGIDGSGETQYFGPGTRLLVL.

This rearrangement joins TRBV28 to TRBJ2-3; possibly TRBD2 for D (7 bases). V was shortened by 7 bases and J by 3 bases, with 17 bases between the two germline ends. Looked up from germline, CDR1 is MDHEN and CDR2 is SYDVKM. The CDR3 length is 15 residues. CDR3 coding DNA: TGTGCCAGCAATAGGGGGGGGGCCAGGACAGATACGCAGTATTTT. It translates to CASNRGGARTDTQYF.

The chain is built from TRBV29-1 and TRBJ2-1, with 12 bases identical to TRBD2. The germline V gene encodes CDR1 SQVTM and CDR2 ANQGSEA. J lost 0 bases, V lost 7 bases, and 10 bases had no gene match. The CDR3 has 17 residues. The CDR3 region has the DNA TGCAGCGGCGGAGGACTAGCGGGATCCCCCTCCTACAATGAGCAGTTCTTC. This encodes CSGGGLAGSPSYNEQFF.

This chain connects TRBV21-1 to TRBJ1-2; no DNA check was done on the table's D call, TRBD1. TRBV21-1 has pseudogene status. This CDR3 comprises 11 residues. CDR3 residues: CASIRTDYYTF. CDR3 in DNA: TGTGCCAGCATCCGGACAGATTACTACACCTTC.

The V and J genes are TRBV21-1 and TRBJ2-2. TRBV21-1 is assigned pseudogene status. This CDR3 has 15 residues. The CDR3 spells CASSKGQGRHRGAVF. CDR3 in DNA: TGTGCCAGCAGCAAAGGGCAGGGTAGGCACCGGGGAGCTGTTTTT.

This rearrangement joins TRBV2 to TRBJ2-7, with D perhaps TRBD2 (5 bases). Germline V CDR1 and CDR2: SNHLY, FYNNEI. Trimming removed 5 bases from V and 7 bases from J, with 12 bases in between. CDR3 length: 12 amino acids. CDR3: CASSLGPGEQYF. The CDR3 region has the DNA TGTGCCAGCAGTCTCGGGCCGGGGGAGCAGTACTTC.

This clone was counted only a few times. The genes are TRBV28 and TRBJ2-1; 13 nucleotides agree with TRBD2. The junction had 9 bases not matched to a gene; V was cut back by 4 bases and J by 6 bases. CDR3 length: 17 amino acids. Germline values: CDR1 MDHEN, CDR2 SYDVKM. The CDR3 nucleotides read TGTGCCAGCAGTTCCACTAGCGGGGGGGCGGAACTCAATGAGCAGTTCTTC. Protein product: CASSSTSGGAELNEQFF. The variable domain in full, with the rest retrieved from reference TRBV28 and TRBJ2-1, is DVKVTQSSRYLVKRTGEKVFLECVQDMDHENMFWYRQDPGLGLRLIYFSYDVKMKEKGDIPEGYSVSREKKERFSLILESASTNQTSMYLCASSSTSGGAELNEQFFGPGTRLTVL.

The chain joins TRBV5-1 to TRBJ2-1, with D unresolved. Deletions cut 4 bases from V and 5 bases from J, with 13 bases between. The CDR3 runs to 14 residues. CDR1 SGHRS and CDR2 YFSETQ come from the germline V gene. The CDR3 loop is CASSPEIPNNEQFF. The CDR3, as DNA: TGCGCCAGCAGCCCCGAAATTCCGAACAATGAGCAGTTCTTC.

The V gene is TRBV4-1, the J gene TRBJ2-3, with 8 bases matching TRBD1. V was clipped by 7 bases and J by 3 bases; unmatched bases: 12. CDR1 MGHRA and CDR2 YSYEKL come from the germline V gene. The CDR3 sequence is 16 residues long. The CDR3: CASTQGPGQVTDTQYF. The CDR3 DNA reads as TGCGCCAGCACCCAGGGGCCGGGACAGGTAACAGATACGCAGTATTTT.